A selection of T cell receptor beta chains follows, all from one sample in a study of T cell clones after liver transplantation. Repertoires were generated with immunoSEQ multiplex PCR, while TCRdb's copy carries only in-frame clones and drops some. Of approximately 22,000 clones listed, about 94% are singletons. The sequencing here drew on CD8+ T cells from blood, taken around 25 months after liver transplant. These receptors all come from a human patient who received a liver transplant. Some T cells may originate from the graft donor. Each CDR3 is given with its conserved first and last residue. The D gene is left open where the match is weak. Expanded clones are given a class, and other clones once, few, many or no size at all.

v_gene	abundance	d_gene	j_gene	CDR3nt	CDR3aa
TRBV4-2	NA	TRBD2	TRBJ2-2	TGTGCCAGCAGCCCTACCCCTAGCGGCGGGGAGCTGTTTTTT	CASSPTPSGGELFF
TRBV29-1	once	NA	TRBJ2-1	TGCAAGGCGGGGAGCTACAATGAGCAGTTCTTC	CKAGSYNEQFF
TRBV4-3	NA	TRBD1	TRBJ2-3	TGCGCCAGCAGCCAAGTTCGGGCGTTGCGTGGGACAGCGGGCACAGATACGCAGTATTTT	CASSQVRALRGTAGTDTQYF
TRBV7-9	NA	NA	TRBJ2-2	TGTGCCAGCAGCTTATCGGTTAACGGGGAGCTGTTTTTT	CASSLSVNGELFF
TRBV7-9	NA	NA	TRBJ2-5	TGTGCCAGCAGCTTAGCCTCGGGTACGGGACCTCCAGGGGAGACCCAGTACTTC	CASSLASGTGPPGETQYF
TRBV7-6	few	TRBD2	TRBJ2-1	TGTGCCAGCAGCCCAGGGACTAGAACATTGTTTGAGCAGTTCTTC	CASSPGTRTLFEQFF
TRBV19	NA	NA	TRBJ1-5	TGTGCCAGTAGTATCGGGCTGATTCTCCGACAGCCCCAGCATTTT	CASSIGLILRQPQHF
TRBV2	once	TRBD1	TRBJ1-2	TGTGCCAGCAGTGAAGGGGGGACAGGGCGCCCTTATGGCTACACCTTC	CASSEGGTGRPYGYTF
TRBV18	NA	NA	TRBJ2-2	TGTGCCAGCTCACCCGTCGGACCCGGGGAGCTGTTTTTT	CASSPVGPGELFF
TRBV7-7	NA	TRBD1	TRBJ2-3	TGTGCCAGCAGTACAAGACAGGGACACACAGATACGCAGTATTTT	CASSTRQGHTDTQYF
TRBV27	few	NA	TRBJ2-2	TGTGCCAGCAGTTTGGGGGGCGGCACCGGGGAGCTGTTTTTT	CASSLGGGTGELFF
TRBV29-1	NA	TRBD2	TRBJ2-5	TGCAGCGTTGAAGAAGCGGGAGGGCCTTCGGAGACCCAGTACTTC	CSVEEAGGPSETQYF
TRBV7-9	NA	TRBD1	TRBJ2-1	TGTGCCAGCAGCTGGGACAGGGACTCCTACAATGAGCAGTTCTTC	CASSWDRDSYNEQFF
TRBV7-9	NA	TRBD1	TRBJ2-7	TGTGCCAGCAGCCCCCGGACAGGGAGAATTTCCTACGAGCAGTACTTC	CASSPRTGRISYEQYF
TRBV7-2	NA	TRBD2	TRBJ2-3	TGTGCCAGCAGCTTAATACCGGGAGGGCCCCCAGATACGCAGTATTTT	CASSLIPGGPPDTQYF
TRBV15	NA	TRBD2	TRBJ2-5	TGTGCCACCAGCAGAGTGGGAGCGGGAGGGGGAAGAGAGACCCAGTACTTC	CATSRVGAGGGRETQYF
TRBV19	NA	NA	TRBJ2-7	TGTGCCAGTAGTATAGACAGGGATCTGGACGAGCAGTACTTC	CASSIDRDLDEQYF
TRBV18	NA	TRBD2	TRBJ2-7	TGTGCCAGCTCTCCACGGGGACTAGCGGGAGGGGATAGCTCCTACGAGCAGTACTTC	CASSPRGLAGGDSSYEQYF
TRBV6-5	NA	NA	TRBJ2-7	TGTGCCAGCAGTTACGATGGGGGCGCCGCATACGAGCAGTACTTC	CASSYDGGAAYEQYF
TRBV11-3	NA	NA	TRBJ2-1	TGTGCCAGCAGCCCTCGCGCGCTTAGCTCCTACAATGAGCAGTTCTTC	CASSPRALSSYNEQFF
TRBV7-6	once	TRBD2	TRBJ2-1	TGTGCCAGCAGCTTCTACACTAGCGGGAGTCTCTACAATGAGCAGTTCTTC	CASSFYTSGSLYNEQFF
TRBV5-4	NA	TRBD2	TRBJ2-7	TGTGCCAGCAGCTTGGTTGCGGGAGGTTTCGACGAGCAGTACTTC	CASSLVAGGFDEQYF
TRBV7-8	NA	TRBD2	TRBJ2-3	TGTGCCAGCAGCACATTAGCGGGAGGCACAGATACGCAGTATTTT	CASSTLAGGTDTQYF
TRBV30	NA	NA	TRBJ1-1	TGTGCCCGGAGTCAGAACACTGAAGCTTTCTTT	CARSQNTEAFF
TRBV7-9	NA	NA	TRBJ2-1	TGTGCCAGCAGCTTAGGGGGGAATCGGCAGTTCTTC	CASSLGGNRQFF
TRBV29-1	NA	NA	TRBJ1-3	TGCAGCGTTGCTTTACAGGGAAACACCATATATTTT	CSVALQGNTIYF
TRBV28	NA	TRBD1	TRBJ2-7	TGTGCCAGCAGTTCCGACAGGGGGCGGCACGAGCAGTACTTC	CASSSDRGRHEQYF
TRBV18	NA	TRBD2	TRBJ2-6	TGTGCCAGCTCACCAAATAGCGGGAGGCACTCTGGGGCCAACGTCCTGACTTTC	CASSPNSGRHSGANVLTF
TRBV7-2	NA	NA	TRBJ2-5	TGTGCCAGCAGCTTAACCGAGCGAGGAGGGTCACGAGAGACCCAGTACTTC	CASSLTERGGSRETQYF
TRBV28	NA	NA	TRBJ1-5	TGTGCCAGCAGCCTCGGGGCGGGAAATCAGCCCCAGCATTTT	CASSLGAGNQPQHF
TRBV27	NA	TRBD2	TRBJ2-1	TGTGCCAGCAGACTAGCGGGGGGACTCTACAATGAGCAGTTCTTC	CASRLAGGLYNEQFF
TRBV9	few	NA	TRBJ2-4	TGTGCCAGCAGCCCTAGCCTCGGGGGCTGGGACATTCAGTACTTC	CASSPSLGGWDIQYF
TRBV27	NA	TRBD1	TRBJ2-7	TGTGCCAGCAGTTTAACTGGGGGACAGGGGGCTTTCGAGCAGTACTTC	CASSLTGGQGAFEQYF
TRBV5-6	NA	NA	TRBJ1-2	TGTGCCAGCAGCCCAGGGCTTAGTGGCTACACCTTC	CASSPGLSGYTF
TRBV5-5	NA	TRBD1	TRBJ1-5	TGTGCCAGCAGCCGGGGACAGTTAAGCAATCAGCCCCAGCATTTT	CASSRGQLSNQPQHF
TRBV6-6	once	TRBD2	TRBJ2-3	TGTGCCAGCAGGGTAGCGGGAGCGGCAGATACGCAGTATTTT	CASRVAGAADTQYF
TRBV19	few	NA	TRBJ2-1	TGTGCCAGTAGTATGGTGGGAGAGTACAATGAGCAGTTCTTC	CASSMVGEYNEQFF
TRBV9	NA	TRBD1	TRBJ1-2	TGTGCCAGCAGCCCAGGGGGGAGGCACTATGGCTACACCTTC	CASSPGGRHYGYTF
TRBV6-5	NA	NA	TRBJ1-2	TGTGCCAGCAGTTACCTCAGAAGAGGTGGCTACACCTTC	CASSYLRRGGYTF
TRBV19	NA	TRBD1	TRBJ1-1	TGTGCCAGTAGTATTCCCGGACAGGGTTTAGTTGAAGCTTTCTTT	CASSIPGQGLVEAFF
TRBV29-1	once	TRBD2	TRBJ2-5	TGCAGCGTTGTTGGGCTAGCGGGCGAGACCCAGTACTTC	CSVVGLAGETQYF
TRBV7-8	NA	TRBD1	TRBJ2-7	TGTGCCAGCAGCTCCACAGGGGGCGGGTACGAGCAGTACTTC	CASSSTGGGYEQYF
TRBV30	NA	NA	TRBJ2-7	TGTGCCTGGGCCGTCTCCTACGAGCAGTACTTC	CAWAVSYEQYF
TRBV4-1	NA	TRBD1	TRBJ1-5	TGCGCCAGCAGCTCGGGACAGGAGGTAGTTCAGCCCCAGCATTTT	CASSSGQEVVQPQHF
TRBV5-1	NA	NA	TRBJ2-3	TGCGCCAGCAGCTTGGGACGGGCCCGCACAGATACGCAGTATTTT	CASSLGRARTDTQYF
TRBV5-5	once	NA	TRBJ2-7	TGTGCCAGCAGCCTCGGGTGGTCCAACTCCTACGAGCAGTACTTC	CASSLGWSNSYEQYF